One sample yielded the 23 T cell receptor beta chains listed below, sequenced in a study of T cell responses to AZD1222 COVID-19 vaccine. Repertoires were generated with immunoSEQ multiplex PCR, while TCRdb's copy carries only in-frame clones and drops some. Among more than 100,000 clones listed, about 91% were seen once. The sequencing used peripheral blood, collected on day 0 of AZD1222 vaccination. These receptors were obtained from an adult in good health.

By sample share, this clone is medium-sized. The J gene is TRBJ1-2, the V gene TRBV7-9; possible D gene TRBD1, 6 bases. The CDR3 runs 14 residues. The ends were cut back, 5 bases at V and 1 base at J, with 11 bases in the middle. In germline, CDR1 is SEHNR, CDR2 FQNEAQ (reference sequence). DNA for the CDR3: TGTGCCAGCAGCCGCGGACAGCTTAACTATGGCTACACCTTC. It specifies CASSRGQLNYGYTF.

This chain joins TRBV18 and TRBJ1-1; D uncertain. The germline V gene encodes CDR1 KGHSH and CDR2 LQKENI. V dropped 3 bases and J dropped 4 bases, with 9 bases sitting between them. The CDR3 contains 13 residues. CDR3 nucleotide sequence: TGTGCCAGCTCACCTAGGGAGAGCACTGAAGCTTTCTTT. Amino acids: CASSPRESTEAFF.

CDR3: CASSLGSGGYTF. CDR3 nucleotides: TGCGCCAGCAGCTTGGGATCGGGTGGCTACACCTTC. The V and J genes are TRBV5-1 and TRBJ1-2; D is uncertain. Germline V gene sequence: CDR1 SGHRS, CDR2 YFSETQ. The CDR3 covers 12 residues. The V end was cut by 0 bases, the J end by 7 bases, with 7 bases between.

This chain uses TRBV24-1 with TRBJ2-3; possible D gene TRBD1, 5 bases. Trimming removed 5 bases at V and 0 bases at J, with 8 bases between. Germline V gene lookup returns CDR1 KGHDR and CDR2 SFDVKD. The CDR3 length is 14 residues. The CDR3 DNA sequence: TGTGCCACCAGTGGACAGACTAGCACAGATACGCAGTATTTT. Its translation: CATSGQTSTDTQYF.

The chain couples TRBV19 to TRBJ1-5; 7 nucleotides line up with TRBD1. The V segment lost 7 bases and the J segment 2 bases; nucleotides outside the gene matches: 5. Germline V gene lookup returns CDR1 LNHDA and CDR2 SQIVND (reference sequence). The CDR3 totals 14 residues. The CDR3 DNA sequence: TGTGCCAGTACCACCGGACAGGGCAATCAGCCCCAGCATTTT. Translation gives CASTTGQGNQPQHF.

The chain recombines TRBV19 with TRBJ2-2; D unresolved. The CDR3 loop spans 15 amino acids. Trimming left V 3 bases short and J 3 bases short, with 11 bases between. Germline lookup yields CDR1 LNHDA and CDR2 SQIVND (reference sequence). This CDR3 reads CASSIEKGYTGELFF. The CDR3 coding sequence is TGTGCCAGTAGTATTGAAAAAGGGTACACCGGGGAGCTGTTTTTT. The whole variable domain, remainder taken from reference TRBV19 and TRBJ2-2, is DGGITQSPKYLFRKEGQNVTLSCEQNLNHDAMYWYRQDPGQGLRLIYYSQIVNDFQKGDIAEGYSVSREKKESFPLTVTSAQKNPTAFYLCASSIEKGYTGELFFGEGSRLTVL.

The chain links TRBV9 to TRBJ2-5; maybe TRBD2 (6 bases). The CDR3 consists of 14 residues. In germline, CDR1 is SGDLS, CDR2 YYNGEE. V gave up 4 bases and J gave up 1 base, with 11 bases separating them. CDR3 in DNA: TGTGCCAGCAGCTCGGGGGTGGTCCAAGAGACCCAGTACTTC. It encodes CASSSGVVQETQYF.

This chain connects TRBV5-1 to TRBJ1-1, with D uncertain. From germline, CDR1 is SGHRS and CDR2 YFSETQ. This CDR3 has 13 residues. The V end lost 2 bases, the J end lost 2 bases, and 7 bases lay between the germline ends. The DNA for the CDR3 is TGCGCCAGCAGCTTACGGACTAACACTGAAGCTTTCTTT. Amino acid sequence: CASSLRTNTEAFF.

The rearrangement uses TRBV5-1 and TRBJ2-7; 9 positions match TRBD1. This CDR3 contains 13 residues. CDR1 is SGHRS, CDR2 YFSETQ, per germline. Trimming took 3 bases from V and 5 from J; bases not matched to a gene: 3. CDR3 protein: CASSSGQGNEQYF. CDR3 coding DNA: TGCGCCAGCAGCTCCGGACAGGGGAACGAGCAGTACTTC.

This chain uses TRBV14 with TRBJ2-7, with D perhaps being TRBD1 or TRBD2 (6 bases each). CDR1 and CDR2 from the germline V gene are SGHDN and FVKESK. V lost 5 bases and J 3 bases, leaving 20 bases between the germline ends. The length of the CDR3 is 16 residues. The CDR3 reads CASSEGTGRRYYEQYF. The DNA for the CDR3 is TGTGCCAGCAGCGAAGGAACAGGGAGGAGGTACTACGAGCAGTACTTC.

This chain uses TRBV5-1 with TRBJ1-1; D possibly corresponds to TRBD1 (6 bases). CDR3 length: 14 residues. V lost 1 base, J lost 6 bases, and 13 bases lay in between. In germline, CDR1 is SGHRS, CDR2 YFSETQ. CDR3 in DNA: TGCGCCAGCAGCTTGAGGGACAAGGTTTCTGAAGCTTTCTTT. Translation gives CASSLRDKVSEAFF.

The gene calls are TRBV19 and TRBJ1-1, with D possibly matching TRBD1 (6 bases). V dropped 3 bases and J dropped 4 bases, with 12 bases sitting between them. This CDR3 is 14 amino acids long. Germline V CDR1 and CDR2: LNHDA, SQIVND (reference sequence). CDR3 DNA: TGTGCCAGTAGTATGGACAGACCATTCACTGAAGCTTTCTTT. Translation: CASSMDRPFTEAFF.

CDR3 coding DNA: TGTGCCAGCAGCCAAGTGGCAGCCCCCACGAAAAAACTGTTTTTT. It yields the protein CASSQVAAPTKKLFF. The chain has TRBV14 and TRBJ1-4; D gene unclear. The CDR3 extends over 15 amino acids. Trimming took 1 base from V and 9 from J, leaving 15 bases between them. In germline, CDR1 is SGHDN, CDR2 FVKESK. The full variable domain, its missing parts supplied by reference TRBV14 and TRBJ1-4, is EAGVTQFPSHSVIEKGQTVTLRCDPISGHDNLYWYRRVMGKEIKFLLHFVKESKQDESGMPNNRFLAERTGGTYSTLKVQPAELEDSGVYFCASSQVAAPTKKLFFGSGTQLSVL.

The chain uses TRBV7-3 and TRBJ1-3; 7 positions match TRBD1. Trimming at V came to 5 bases and at J to 6 bases, leaving 7 bases not matched to a gene. The CDR3 spans 14 residues. Germline V gene lookup returns CDR1 SGHTA and CDR2 FQGTGA. The CDR3 bases are TGTGCCAGCAGCCCGACAGGGAATGAAAACACCATATATTTT. Its translation is CASSPTGNENTIYF.

This rearrangement joins TRBV19 to TRBJ2-1; 10 nucleotides agree with TRBD1. Germline V lookup: CDR1 LNHDA, CDR2 SQIVND (reference sequence). CDR3 length equals 16 residues. V was clipped by 5 bases and J by 2 bases; unmatched bases: 6. CDR3 DNA: TGTGCCAGTAGTCCAACCGGGACAGGGGCCTACAATGAGCAGTTCTTC. It is translated as CASSPTGTGAYNEQFF.

V usage is TRBV19 and J usage is TRBJ1-6; unclear D gene. CDR1 and CDR2 from the germline V gene are LNHDA and SQIVND (reference sequence). The ends were cut back, 6 bases at V and 7 bases at J, with 10 bases in the middle. The CDR3 is 13 amino acids. Here the CDR3 DNA reads TGTGCCAGTAGCCCACAAAGAAATTCACCCCTCCACTTT. Protein product: CASSPQRNSPLHF.

The J gene is TRBJ2-2, the V gene TRBV7-2, with D maybe TRBD2 (6 bases). V lost 1 base, J lost 3 bases, and 15 bases lay in between. This CDR3 contains 17 residues. From germline, CDR1 is SGHTA and CDR2 FQGNSA. The CDR3 DNA reads as TGTGCCAGCAGCTTAGGGGGCTGGACTACTTACACCGGGGAGCTGTTTTTT. It translates to CASSLGGWTTYTGELFF. The variable domain in full, completed from reference TRBV7-2 and TRBJ2-2, reads GAGVSQSPSNKVTEKGKDVELRCDPISGHTALYWYRQSLGQGLEFLIYFQGNSAPDKSGLPSDRFSAERTGGSVSTLTIQRTQQEDSAVYLCASSLGGWTTYTGELFFGEGSRLTVL.

The chain joins TRBV6-1 to TRBJ2-6, with a tentative D call TRBD2 (5 bases). The V gene lost 3 bases and the J gene lost 1 base, with 16 bases spanning the gap. This CDR3 comprises 18 residues. The germline gives CDR1 MNHNS, CDR2 SASEGT. This chain's CDR3 is CASSDMVLRVSGANVLTF. The CDR3 nucleotides read TGTGCCAGCAGTGATATGGTCTTGAGGGTATCTGGGGCCAACGTCCTGACTTTC.

The CDR3 region has the DNA TGTGCCAGCAGTTACTCGAGAACAGGGAACACTGAAGCTTTCTTT. As protein: CASSYSRTGNTEAFF. This sequence joins TRBV6-2 or TRBV6-3 and TRBJ1-1, with D possibly matching TRBD1 (5 bases). This CDR3 is built from 15 residues. Trimming took off 0 bases at V and 1 base at J, with 9 bases between the two ends. Per germline, CDR1 MNHEY and CDR2 SVGEGT.

The chain links TRBV7-9 to TRBJ1-2; D remains unclear. V was cut by 4 bases and J by 5 bases, with 5 bases left in between. This CDR3 is built from 11 residues. Germline values: CDR1 SEHNR, CDR2 FQNEAQ (reference sequence). CDR3 coding DNA: TGTGCCAGCAGCTCTTCGTATGGCTACACCTTC. This gives the protein CASSSSYGYTF. Variable domain in full (rest from reference TRBV7-9 and TRBJ1-2): DTGVSQNPRHKITKRGQNVTFRCDPISEHNRLYWYRQTLGQGPEFLTYFQNEAQLEKSRLLSDRFSAERPKGSFSTLEIQRTEQGDSAMYLCASSSSYGYTFGSGTRLTVV.

This chain joins TRBV5-1 and TRBJ1-6, with D perhaps TRBD1 (5 bases). Per the germline V gene, CDR1 is SGHRS and CDR2 is YFSETQ. This CDR3 is 16 amino acids long. Trimming shortened V by 3 bases and J by 8 bases, and 18 bases separated the two germline ends. CDR3 bases: TGCGCCAGCAGCTCAAGCCTGACAGTGGGGGATTCACCCCTCCACTTT. It encodes CASSSSLTVGDSPLHF.

The V call is TRBV7-9, the J call TRBJ2-7, with 7 nucleotides matching TRBD1. The length of the CDR3 is 15 residues. The germline V gene has CDR1 SEHNR and CDR2 FQNEAQ (reference sequence). Losses at the gene ends were 1 base for V and 2 bases for J; bases not matched to a gene: 5. Here the CDR3 DNA reads TGTGCCAGCAGCTTAGAGCTCGACAGGGCCTACGAGCAGTACTTC. It translates to CASSLELDRAYEQYF.

This chain connects TRBV6-5 to TRBJ2-7, with D perhaps matching TRBD1 or TRBD2 (5 bases each). The CDR3 spans 14 residues. Germline CDR1 is MNHEY and CDR2 is SVGAGI. Trimming took off 10 bases at V and 7 bases at J, with 23 bases between the two ends. The DNA of the CDR3 is TGTGCCACTCCTGGGGACGGCTGGGTAGGAGAGCAGTACTTC. This encodes CATPGDGWVGEQYF.